Presented here are 2 T cell receptor beta chains from one specimen sequenced in a study of OX40 agonist ivuxolimab in advanced cancers. Generated by immunoSEQ multiplex PCR, the TCRdb table keeps only in-frame clones and is missing some. This sample has about 58,000 clones, with approximately 83% found just once. This specimen was CD4+ or CD8+ T cells sorted from blood, taken in a trial of the OX40 agonist ivuxolimab. All receptors derive from an adult with an advanced solid tumor such as melanoma, head and neck, liver or kidney cancer.

This clone has only one observation. V and J are TRBV15 and TRBJ1-2; 8 bases map to TRBD1. Germline trimming cut 0 bases from V and 5 bases from J; bases unmatched to any gene: 5. CDR1 LNHNV and CDR2 YYDKDF come from the germline V gene (reference sequence). This CDR3 has 15 residues. The CDR3 spells CATSRDRTGSYGYTF. The DNA of the CDR3 is TGTGCCACCAGCAGAGATCGGACAGGGAGTTATGGCTACACCTTC.

The chain carries TRBV6-6 and TRBJ1-5, with D hard to call. V was pared by 5 bases and J by 6 bases, with 11 bases between. The length of the CDR3 is 13 residues. Germline V gene lookup returns CDR1 MNHNY and CDR2 SVGAGI (reference sequence). CDR3 region: CASSLRESQPQHF. The CDR3 coding sequence is TGTGCCAGCAGTCTGAGGGAGAGTCAGCCCCAGCATTTT.